This is a list of T cell receptor beta chains from one sample in a study of cytomegalovirus exposure and HLA in healthy donors. Some clones are missing from TCRdb's copy, which holds only in-frame ones; the method was immunoSEQ multiplex PCR. Altogether more than 150,000 clones are present, about 85% being singletons, with the ten largest covering roughly 2.3%. Sequencing was performed on PBMCs. Source of these receptors: a woman aged 18-35 years in good health and CMV-seronegative. CDR3s include the opening cysteine and the closing phenylalanine or tryptophan. D genes are given only for firm matches. Expanded clones are given a class, and other clones once, few, many or no size at all.

D gene,J gene,clone size,V gene,CDR3 protein,CDR3 DNA
-,TRBJ2-7,-,TRBV19,CASRTIAGPYEQYF,TGTGCCAGCAGGACTATCGCGGGCCCCTACGAGCAGTACTTC
TRBD2,TRBJ2-3,-,TRBV10-3,CAISGPSGGNPTDTQYF,TGTGCCATCAGTGGACCTAGCGGGGGGAACCCTACAGATACGCAGTATTTT
-,TRBJ1-4,few,TRBV7-9,CASSFKGTNEKLFF,TGTGCCAGCAGCTTTAAGGGGACTAATGAAAAACTGTTTTTT
-,TRBJ2-3,-,TRBV7-2,CASSGRGDTQYF,TGTGCCAGCAGCGGACGAGGGGATACGCAGTATTTT
-,TRBJ2-5,-,TRBV7-2,CASSPGGKGRYQETQYF,TGTGCCAGCAGCCCTGGTGGGAAAGGGAGATACCAAGAGACCCAGTACTTC
TRBD1,TRBJ1-4,-,TRBV7-8,CASSAGRTGGKLFF,TGTGCCAGCAGCGCAGGCCGGACAGGGGGAAAACTGTTTTTT
TRBD1,TRBJ2-3,-,TRBV5-1,CASSAGQGSPDTQYF,TGCGCCAGCAGCGCGGGACAGGGGTCTCCAGATACGCAGTATTTT
-,TRBJ1-6,-,TRBV7-2,CASSSYNSPLHF,TGTGCCAGCAGCTCCTACAATTCACCCCTCCACTTT
TRBD1,TRBJ2-1,-,TRBV29-1,CSAGQGNYNEQFF,TGCAGCGCCGGACAGGGGAACTACAATGAGCAGTTCTTC
TRBD2,TRBJ2-7,-,TRBV5-1,CASSWGLAEAYEQYF,TGCGCCAGCTCGTGGGGACTAGCGGAGGCCTACGAGCAGTACTTC
TRBD1,TRBJ2-7,-,TRBV6-1,CASRSGTGTYEQYF,TGTGCCAGCAGATCCGGGACAGGGACCTACGAGCAGTACTTC
-,TRBJ2-5,once,TRBV2,CASTGEETQYF,TGTGCCAGCACAGGGGAAGAGACCCAGTACTTC
-,TRBJ2-1,-,TRBV7-2,CASSLSRDNEQFF,TGTGCCAGCAGCTTGAGCAGGGACAATGAGCAGTTCTTC
TRBD2,TRBJ2-1,few,TRBV4-3,CASSQEWLAGGPNEQFF,TGCGCCAGCAGCCAAGAGTGGCTGGCGGGAGGCCCCAATGAGCAGTTCTTC
TRBD2,TRBJ2-7,-,TRBV27,CASSWTSGNSYEQYF,TGTGCCAGCAGTTGGACTAGCGGAAATTCCTACGAGCAGTACTTC
TRBD1,TRBJ2-5,once,TRBV4-1,CASSQPGQGSKTQYF,TGCGCCAGCAGCCAACCGGGACAGGGGTCCAAGACCCAGTACTTC
TRBD2,TRBJ2-5,once,TRBV15,CATSRLGGSYQETQYF,TGTGCCACCAGCCGACTGGGCGGGAGCTACCAAGAGACCCAGTACTTC
TRBD1,TRBJ1-2,-,TRBV28,CASSDRGYGYTF,TGTGCCAGCTCGGACAGGGGGTATGGCTACACCTTC
TRBD1,TRBJ2-3,-,TRBV4-1,CASSLTGASTDTQYF,TGCGCCAGCAGCCTTACAGGGGCTAGCACAGATACGCAGTATTTT
-,TRBJ1-2,-,TRBV11-2,CASSSSGWGVLFF,TGTGCCAGCAGCAGCTCCGGGTGGGGGGTACTCTTCTTC
-,TRBJ1-4,-,TRBV9,CASSESGGATNEKLFF,TGTGCCAGCAGCGAGTCCGGGGGTGCAACTAATGAAAAACTGTTTTTT
-,TRBJ2-3,-,TRBV5-8,CASSLGQGWTDTQYF,TGTGCCAGCAGCTTGGGCCAGGGGTGGACAGATACGCAGTATTTT
TRBD2,TRBJ2-4,-,TRBV6-1,CASSEGTSGRPLNIQYF,TGTGCCAGCAGTGAAGGTACTAGCGGGCGGCCGTTAAACATTCAGTACTTC
-,TRBJ1-4,-,TRBV5-1,CASSLGTVAEKLFF,TGCGCCAGCAGCTTGGGGACAGTAGCTGAAAAACTGTTTTTT
-,TRBJ2-7,-,TRBV4-1,CASSQDESARSYEQYF,TGCGCCAGCAGCCAAGATGAGAGCGCCCGCTCCTACGAGCAGTACTTC
TRBD1,TRBJ1-2,-,TRBV29-1,CSVGQGPLYGYTF,TGCAGCGTTGGACAGGGGCCCCTCTATGGCTACACCTTC
-,TRBJ2-5,few,TRBV5-8,CASRQQVGETQYF,TGTGCCAGCCGACAGCAGGTCGGAGAGACCCAGTACTTC
-,TRBJ1-2,-,TRBV5-1,CASSATHYGYTF,TGCGCCAGCAGCGCGACTCACTATGGCTACACCTTC
TRBD1,TRBJ1-5,-,TRBV6-1,CASRGQDYQPQHF,TGTGCCAGCAGAGGACAGGATTATCAGCCCCAGCATTTT
TRBD2,TRBJ2-1,-,TRBV6-1,CASSEYGGSYNEQFF,TGTGCCAGCAGTGAATACGGCGGGAGTTACAATGAGCAGTTCTTC